This T cell receptor (beta chain) was captured by sequencing in a study of blood T cell repertoires in COVID-19. This clone was seen a single time. The CDR3 extends over 15 amino acids. The V segment lost 3 bases and the J segment 4 bases; nucleotides outside the gene matches: 4. Germline lookup yields CDR1 LNHDA and CDR2 SQIVND (reference sequence). This table comes from immunoSEQ multiplex PCR, and its TCRdb copy is limited to in-frame clones, with some not included. The repertoire holds some 75,000 clones, with roughly 90% as singletons. This rearrangement joins TRBV19 to TRBJ2-1; the match to TRBD1 covers 9 bases. The TCR originated in a man between 60 and 75 years old with acute or convalescent COVID-19. The sequenced sample was peripheral blood. DNA of the CDR3: TGTGCCAGTAGTATGGCGGGACAGGGTTACAATGAGCAGTTCTTC. Translation gives CASSMAGQGYNEQFF. Based on the CDR3 plus reference TRBV19 and TRBJ2-1, the full variable domain is DGGITQSPKYLFRKEGQNVTLSCEQNLNHDAMYWYRQDPGQGLRLIYYSQIVNDFQKGDIAEGYSVSREKKESFPLTVTSAQKNPTAFYLCASSMAGQGYNEQFFGPGTRLTVL.